Listed here are 8 T cell receptor beta chains from one sample, sequenced in a study of blood T cell repertoires in COVID-19. Profiled with immunoSEQ multiplex PCR; TCRdb holds only in-frame clones, not every one. This sample carries a few hundred thousand clones, roughly 88% of them seen once, and the ten largest clones take roughly a sixth. Sequencing was performed on peripheral blood. Source of these receptors: a man aged 50 to 59 with COVID-19, enrolled during active disease.

This chain joins TRBV29-1 and TRBJ1-3; 9 nucleotides line up with TRBD1. The CDR3 runs to 13 residues. V shed 4 bases, J shed 2 bases, and the junction held 0 bases outside the gene matches. Germline CDR1 and CDR2: SQVTM and ANQGSEA. This CDR3 is CSVGTGAGNTIYF. The CDR3 DNA follows: TGCAGCGTTGGGACAGGGGCTGGAAACACCATATATTTT. Looking up the rest from reference TRBV29-1 and TRBJ1-3 gives the full variable domain: SAVISQKPSRDICQRGTSLTIQCQVDSQVTMMFWYRQQPGQSLTLIATANQGSEATYESGFVIDKFPISRPNLTFSTLTVSNMSPEDSSIYLCSVGTGAGNTIYFGEGSWLTVV.

This clone was picked up a small number of times. This chain links TRBV7-9 with TRBJ2-1; 7 bases map to TRBD1. CDR3 length equals 14 residues. In germline, CDR1 is SEHNR, CDR2 FQNEAQ (reference sequence). V lost 3 bases, J lost 5 bases, and 4 bases stayed unmatched. As DNA, the CDR3 is TGTGCCAGCAGCTTGGAACAGGGGCACAATGAGCAGTTCTTC. As protein: CASSLEQGHNEQFF. The variable domain in full, completed from reference TRBV7-9 and TRBJ2-1, reads DTGVSQNPRHKITKRGQNVTFRCDPISEHNRLYWYRQTLGQGPEFLTYFQNEAQLEKSRLLSDRFSAERPKGSFSTLEIQRTEQGDSAMYLCASSLEQGHNEQFFGPGTRLTVL.

The chain couples TRBV12-3 or TRBV12-4 to TRBJ1-2, with 7 bases that match TRBD1. J gave up 4 bases and V 4 bases, and 3 bases lay outside the gene matches. This CDR3 has 13 amino acids. CDR3 nucleotides: TGTGCCAGCAGTTCTCGACAGGGCTATGGCTACACCTTC. Translated: CASSSRQGYGYTF.

The gene calls are TRBV7-9 and TRBJ2-2; D may be TRBD1 (5 bases). The CDR3 sequence is 15 residues long. V lost 6 bases and J lost 4, with 15 bases in between. The germline CDR1 and CDR2 sequences are SEHNR and FQNEAQ (reference sequence). CDR3 residues: CASSFQGMGTGELFF. The CDR3, as DNA: TGTGCCAGCAGTTTTCAGGGAATGGGCACCGGGGAGCTGTTTTTT.

The rearrangement joins TRBV7-9 to TRBJ1-2, with 10 bases identical to TRBD1. Germline-derived CDR1 and CDR2 are SEHNR and FQNEAQ (reference sequence). The CDR3 runs to 14 residues. V was pared by 4 bases and J by 5 bases, with 4 bases of the junction left unmatched. CDR3 nucleotides: TGTGCCAGCAGCTCATGGACAGGGGGATATGGCTACACCTTC. As protein: CASSSWTGGYGYTF.

V usage is TRBV6-5 and J usage is TRBJ1-2; TRBD1 matches at 7 bases. V lost 6 bases and J lost 2; bases outside the gene matches: 3. Germline lookup yields CDR1 MNHEY and CDR2 SVGAGI. The CDR3 loop spans 13 amino acids. CDR3: CASRRDSNYGYTF. CDR3 in DNA: TGTGCCAGCAGGCGGGACAGCAACTATGGCTACACCTTC.

This clone came up a few times. This same CDR3 is encoded by further DNA sequences in the sample. This chain uses TRBV29-1 with TRBJ2-7, with 10 bases aligning to TRBD1. CDR3 length: 12 amino acids. V dropped 6 bases and J dropped 4; count of bases not matched to a gene: 3. The germline gives CDR1 SQVTM, CDR2 ANQGSEA. The CDR3: CSVGQGRYEQYF. The CDR3 DNA reads as TGCAGCGTGGGACAGGGGAGGTACGAGCAGTACTTC.

A note on this clone: The germline gene is not matched at one end of the junction; a read error may be the cause. The chain joins TRBV6-2 or TRBV6-3 to TRBJ1-1; D is unclear. The CDR3 runs 14 residues. From germline, CDR1 is MNHEY and CDR2 SVGEGT. The CDR3, as DNA: TGTGCCAGCAGTCACTCGTTCAGGAACACTGAAGCTTTCTTT. Amino acids: CASSHSFRNTEAFF.